This TCR beta chain was sequenced for a study of PD-1 blockade in classical Hodgkin lymphoma (dated by TCRdb to about 2020). General notes on the study: Nivolumab dosing was 3 mg/kg intravenously every 2 weeks, continuing until either disease progression or unacceptable toxicity. The study used TCR beta sequencing and CyTOF to define a peripheral blood immune signature of response to PD-1 blockade in classical Hodgkin lymphoma. The full study reports these points: Patients starting nivolumab less than 1 year after ASCT had lower diversity and were excluded from later analyses to avoid confounding by immune reconstitution. The study was restricted to a single clinical trial cohort, and the causes of repertoire differences, possibly disease activity or prior therapy, were left undefined. Among trial patients, those achieving complete response had baseline diversity similar to that of newly diagnosed patients, while diversity was significantly lower in partial responders and progressors. Baseline TCR diversity was reported to be lower in newly diagnosed patients than in healthy donors and to be lower still in relapsed/refractory patients. CD4+ but not CD8+ TCR diversity rose significantly by C4D1 (p=0.0027 vs p=0.16), most apparent in complete responders (p=0.02).

Read against the paper, the sample's time point label means: cycle 1 day 1 (C1D1), immediately before nivolumab initiation. Relapse after autologous stem cell transplantation had occurred in all trial patients, and cohorts A, B and C were distinguished by prior brentuximab vedotin exposure. The trial cohort comprised 60 or so patients with relapsed/refractory classical Hodgkin lymphoma whose best overall responses were complete response, partial response or progressive disease. Single-agent nivolumab was administered to trial patients in the multi-cohort phase II CheckMate 205 trial. An independent review committee assessed best overall response by applying the 2007 International Working Group response criteria. Trial PBMCs were collected just before the start of nivolumab (C1D1) and during therapy at cycle 2 day 1 and cycle 4 day 1. Peripheral blood was collected in 8 mL Vacutainer Cell Preparation Tubes, from which PBMCs were isolated by centrifugation and then cryopreserved.

Relative to germline, V is missing 0 bases and J is missing 4 bases, with 8 bases of the junction outside any gene match. The CDR3 contains 17 residues, cysteine and phenylalanine counted. Just CDR3 DNA is preserved here, 51 bases in frame from base 1. CDR1 is given as ENHRY and CDR2 as SYGVKD, both from the germline V gene. Genomic DNA was isolated using the Qiagen DNeasy kit from unsorted PBMCs as well as from negatively selected CD4+ and CD8+ fractions. Using primers that anneal to V and J segments, immunoSEQ multiplex PCR amplified the TCR beta CDR3 regions. Amplification bias was minimized using a synthetic immune receptor repertoire, and residual bias was removed computationally after sequencing. Processing in the source paper ran as follows. Repertoire diversity was quantified as the Shannon entropy index using custom Python scripts. The unsorted, CD4+ and CD8+ repertoires were each analyzed separately, with the exception of combined analyses, where CD4+ and CD8+ sequences were merged in silico. A clone was considered expanded if an increase in frequency of at least 2-fold after treatment relative to C1D1 was found, and a pseudocount of 0.5 was applied to clones undetected at baseline. Singleton clones were defined as clones with 0 or 1 copy at C1D1, and non-singleton clones were defined as clones with 2 or more copies. By matching protein sequences in sorted samples from the same patient, clones expanded in unsorted samples were annotated as CD4+, CD8+ or unknown. Wilcoxon tests on paired samples were used to test changes in diversity from C1D1 to C4D1. The source is immuneACCESS, and TCRdb retained only in-frame sequences with V and J called. Part of the clones is not carried over; for the studies checked, unresolved V genes explain less than half of this, and the remainder is unexplained. That table supplies the V and J calls and clone size; D and trimming were determined from the DNA. This sample has around 40,000 clones in its table, and around 80% of those were observed once. The ten largest clones take up 10% to 11% of the sample.

A word on this clone: Its antigen is unknown. No base qualities exist here, and no much larger clone lies one base off it.

The rearranged segments are TRBV10-3 and TRBJ1-5; TRBD1 fits 8 bases in the junction. The sequenced sample was peripheral blood mononuclear cells (PBMCs), obtained at baseline. The receptor comes from a human donor with classical Hodgkin lymphoma. Here is the DNA: TGTGCCATCAGTGAGTCGAGCAGGACAGGGTTAAATCAGCCCCAGCATTTT. The resulting protein is CAISESSRTGLNQPQHF.